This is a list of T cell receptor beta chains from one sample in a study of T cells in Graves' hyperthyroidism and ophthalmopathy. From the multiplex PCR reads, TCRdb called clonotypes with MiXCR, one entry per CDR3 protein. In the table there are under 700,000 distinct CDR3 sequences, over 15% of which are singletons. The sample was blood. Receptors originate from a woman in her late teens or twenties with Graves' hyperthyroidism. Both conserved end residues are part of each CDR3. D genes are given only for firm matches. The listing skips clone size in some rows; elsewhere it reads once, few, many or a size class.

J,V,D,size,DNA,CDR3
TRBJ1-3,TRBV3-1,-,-,TGTGCCAGCAGCCAAGATTCGGGTCCGGGAAACACCATATATTTT,CASSQDSGPGNTIYF
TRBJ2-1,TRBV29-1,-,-,TGCAGCGTTGAAGATCCCAAGACGCCCTACAATGAGCAGTTCTTC,CSVEDPKTPYNEQFF
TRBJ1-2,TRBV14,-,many,TGTGCCAGCAGCCAAAACGGGGGCCCAGCCCAGCCCTCGTGCTACACCTTC,CASSQNGGPAQPSCYTF
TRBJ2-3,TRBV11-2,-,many,TGTGCCAGCAGCCTCCAAGATACGCAGTATTTT,CASSLQDTQYF
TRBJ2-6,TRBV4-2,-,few,TGTGCCAGCAGCCAAGTGGCGGCGGGTGGGGCCAACGTCCTGACTTTC,CASSQVAAGGANVLTF
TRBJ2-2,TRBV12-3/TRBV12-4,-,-,TGTGCCAGCAGTTTAACGTTTGGCAGCCAACTATACACCGGGGAGCTGTTTTTT,CASSLTFGSQLYTGELFF
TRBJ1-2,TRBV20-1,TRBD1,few,TGCAGTCCCCGAACTCCGGGACAGGGACTTTTGGGCTACACCTTC,CSPRTPGQGLLGYTF
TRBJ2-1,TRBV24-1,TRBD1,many,TGTGCCACCAGTGATACAGGACAGGGGAACTACAATGAGCAGTTCTTC,CATSDTGQGNYNEQFF
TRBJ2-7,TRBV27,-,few,TGTGCCAGCAGTTTATCGACCGCGGTCGACGAGCAGTACTTC,CASSLSTAVDEQYF
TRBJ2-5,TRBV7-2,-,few,TGTGCCAGCAGCTTAAGGGCCCACAGGGCGACTATCACGGGGGAGACCCAGTACTTC,CASSLRAHRATITGETQYF
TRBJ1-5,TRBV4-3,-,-,TGCGCCAGCAGCCAAGATCGGGGGGTTGGGCCCCAGCATTTT,CASSQDRGVGPQHF
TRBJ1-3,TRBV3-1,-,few,TGTGCCAGCAGCCAAAGCGGTGGCCACTCTGGAAACACCATATATTTT,CASSQSGGHSGNTIYF
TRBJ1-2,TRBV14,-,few,TGTGCCAGCAGCCAAGGTTTTCCGGGAAATCTCGTGGGCTATGGCTACACCTTC,CASSQGFPGNLVGYGYTF
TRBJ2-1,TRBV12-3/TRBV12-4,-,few,TGTGCCAGCAGCTTCGGCCTCAGTTGGTCCTACAATGAGCAGTTCTTC,CASSFGLSWSYNEQFF
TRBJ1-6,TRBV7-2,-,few,TGTGCCAGCAGCTTAGACTGGGACTCACCCCTCCACTTT,CASSLDWDSPLHF
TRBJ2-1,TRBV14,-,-,TGTGCCAGCAGCACGGATTGGCCCAATGAGCAGTTCTTC,CASSTDWPNEQFF
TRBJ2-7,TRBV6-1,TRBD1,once,TGTGCCAGCAGCCGGGGACAGGGGGCGAGGGAGCAGTACTTC,CASSRGQGAREQYF
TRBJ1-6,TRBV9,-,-,TGTGCCAGCAGCGTAGCCCACCGTTCACCCCTCCACTTT,CASSVAHRSPLHF
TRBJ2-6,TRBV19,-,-,TGTGCCAGTAGTGAGGTCGCTGGGGCCAACGTCCTGACTTTC,CASSEVAGANVLTF
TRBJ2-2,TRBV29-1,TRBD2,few,TGCAGCGTTGAAGAGGTTTCTAGCGGGAGACGCGGCGGGGAGCTGTTTTTT,CSVEEVSSGRRGGELFF
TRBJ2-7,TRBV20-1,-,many,TGCAGTGCACTCACTCCAGGGACCTACGAGCAGTACTTC,CSALTPGTYEQYF
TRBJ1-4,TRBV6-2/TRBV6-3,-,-,TGTGCCAGCAAGCGGGCGAGAGAAAAACTGTTTTTT,CASKRAREKLFF
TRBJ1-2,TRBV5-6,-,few,TGTGCCAGCAGCCAAGACAGAGCGGGCTACACCTTC,CASSQDRAGYTF
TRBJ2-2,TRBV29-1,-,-,TGCAGCGCCCTGATTGGGCCGGGCGGGGAGCTGTTTTTT,CSALIGPGGELFF
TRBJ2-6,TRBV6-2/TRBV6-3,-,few,TGTGCCAGCAGCCTTCGAATGGGGGCAGGCTTCTCTGGGGCCAACGTCCTGACTTTC,CASSLRMGAGFSGANVLTF
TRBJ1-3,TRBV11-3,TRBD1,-,TGTGCCAGCAGCCCGGACAGGGGGTCTGGAAACACCATATATTTT,CASSPDRGSGNTIYF
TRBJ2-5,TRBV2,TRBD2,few,TGTGCCAGCAGTGAACGGCGGGGGGCTCAAGAGACCCAGTACTTC,CASSERRGAQETQYF
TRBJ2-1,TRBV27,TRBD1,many,TGTGCCAGCAGGCCGGCAGGGGGTTGGAATGAGCAGTTCTTC,CASRPAGGWNEQFF
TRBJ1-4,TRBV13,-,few,TGTGCCAGCAGCTTAGGCCTGATGGAGGGGGCAACTAATGAAAAACTGTTTTTT,CASSLGLMEGATNEKLFF
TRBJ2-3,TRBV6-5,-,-,TGTGCCACCAGTGGGGCTAGGAGGGATGGAGATACGCAGTATTTT,CATSGARRDGDTQYF
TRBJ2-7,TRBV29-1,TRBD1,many,TGCAGCGCTACCGGGACAGGGGGCTACGAGCAGTACTTC,CSATGTGGYEQYF
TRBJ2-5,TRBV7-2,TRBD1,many,TGTGCCAGCAGCCAGGGACAGTTCCAAGAGACCCAGTACTTC,CASSQGQFQETQYF
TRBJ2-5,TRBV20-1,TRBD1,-,TGCAGTGCAAGATCCCCAAGGACACAGGGGGCCACAGAGACCCAGTACTTC,CSARSPRTQGATETQYF
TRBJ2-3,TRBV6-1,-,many,TGTGCCAGCAGTTCCCACACCCTAGTTTCTGGGACGGATACGCAGTATTTT,CASSSHTLVSGTDTQYF
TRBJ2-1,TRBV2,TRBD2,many,TGTGCCAGCAGTGGGACAGCGGGGGTCCAAAATGAGCAGTTCTTC,CASSGTAGVQNEQFF
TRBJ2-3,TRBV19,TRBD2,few,TGTGCCAGTAGGCTGGGACTAGCGGGACGAACAGAAGATACGCAGTATTTT,CASRLGLAGRTEDTQYF
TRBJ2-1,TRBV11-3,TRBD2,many,TGTGCCAGCAGCTTAGGACTAGCGGGAGTACATGAGCAGTTCTTC,CASSLGLAGVHEQFF
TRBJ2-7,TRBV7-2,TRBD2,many,TGTGCCAGCAGATATAGCGGGGGATCCTACGAGCAGTACTTC,CASRYSGGSYEQYF
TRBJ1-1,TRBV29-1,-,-,TGCAGCGTTGAGGTATGGGCAGGCCCCGAAGCTTTCTTT,CSVEVWAGPEAFF
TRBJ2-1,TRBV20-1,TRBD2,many,TGCAGTGCTAGGACTAGCGGGAGGTTCGAGTACAATGAGCAGTTCTTC,CSARTSGRFEYNEQFF
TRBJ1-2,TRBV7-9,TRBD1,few,TGTGCCAGCAGCCCCCCCACAGGGGGAGGCTACACCTTC,CASSPPTGGGYTF
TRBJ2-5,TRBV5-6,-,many,TGTGCCAGCAGCTTTTGGCGGCAAGAGACCCAGTACTTC,CASSFWRQETQYF
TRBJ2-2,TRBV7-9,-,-,TGTGCCAGCAGCAGGGCAGGGCGTAACACCGGGGAGCTGTTTTTT,CASSRAGRNTGELFF
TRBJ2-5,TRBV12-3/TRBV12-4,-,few,TGTGCCAGCAGTTACGGAACAGGGTCCCAGGGGACCCAGTACTTC,CASSYGTGSQGTQYF
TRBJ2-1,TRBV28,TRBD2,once,TGTGCCAGCAGGACCCCGGGACTAGGGATACCCAACTACAATGAGCAGTTCTTC,CASRTPGLGIPNYNEQFF
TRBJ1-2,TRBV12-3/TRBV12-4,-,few,TGTGCCAGCAGTTCAGACTTTCGCTATGGCTACACCTTC,CASSSDFRYGYTF
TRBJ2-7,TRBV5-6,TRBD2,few,TGTGCCAGCAGCCGGGTCACTAGCGGGACCTACGAGCAGTACTTC,CASSRVTSGTYEQYF
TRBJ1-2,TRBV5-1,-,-,TGCGCCAGCAGCTTGAGGGATAACTATGGCTACACCTTC,CASSLRDNYGYTF
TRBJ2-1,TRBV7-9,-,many,TGTGCCAGCAGCTTAGCGGTCTGGGGCCGCAATGAGCAGTTCTTC,CASSLAVWGRNEQFF
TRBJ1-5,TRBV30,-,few,TGTGCCTGGAATCGAGACAAGGGACGCAATCAGCCCCAGCATTTT,CAWNRDKGRNQPQHF
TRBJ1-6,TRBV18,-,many,TGTGCCAGCTCACCGAAATCACCCCTCCACTTT,CASSPKSPLHF
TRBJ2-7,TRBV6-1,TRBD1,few,TGTGCCAGCAGTGAGCCCTCGGACAGGGACCTTTACGAGCAGTACTTC,CASSEPSDRDLYEQYF
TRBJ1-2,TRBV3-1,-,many,TGTGCCAGCAGCCCCGGGACCCAGGACTGGTATGGCTACACCTTC,CASSPGTQDWYGYTF